Below, 20 T cell receptor beta chains from the same sample are listed, as sequenced in a study of blood T cell repertoires in COVID-19. Profiling relied on immunoSEQ multiplex PCR, and the TCRdb table lists in-frame clones only, not all of them. The sample lists fewer than 150,000 clones; 82% were seen once. Sequencing was carried out using peripheral blood. The receptor source for this set is an elderly woman with acute or convalescent COVID-19.

This clone was observed once. The chain uses TRBV11-2 and TRBJ1-3, with a weak D call TRBD1 (5 bases). The CDR3 has 17 amino acids. Germline CDR1 is SGHAT and CDR2 is FQNNGV. V was clipped by 5 bases and J by 4 bases, with 21 bases between them. The DNA of the CDR3 is TGTGCCAGCAGCCCGTGGGGCCTTCGTCGAGTGGGAAACACCATATATTTT. It encodes CASSPWGLRRVGNTIYF.

The chain combines TRBV6-5 with TRBJ2-7, with 9 bases fitting TRBD1. CDR3 size: 14 residues. In germline, CDR1 is MNHEY, CDR2 SVGAGI. V lost 6 bases, J lost 2 bases, and 5 bases stayed unmatched. CDR3 nucleotides: TGTGCCAGCAGCCGGGACAGGGCCACCTACGAGCAGTACTTC. The encoded protein is CASSRDRATYEQYF.

The chain links TRBV7-8 to TRBJ1-5, with unresolved D. Trimming cost V 1 base and J 3 bases, with 13 bases left between them. Germline CDR1 SGHVS, CDR2 FQNEAQ. The CDR3 consists of 16 residues. DNA for the CDR3: TGTGCCAGCAGCTTAGGAGGTCGATTCCCCAATCAGCCCCAGCATTTT. It encodes CASSLGGRFPNQPQHF. Combining the CDR3 with reference TRBV7-8 and TRBJ1-5 gives the whole variable domain GAGVSQSPRYKVAKRGQDVALRCDPISGHVSLFWYQQALGQGPEFLTYFQNEAQLDKSGLPSDRFFAERPEGSVSTLKIQRTQQEDSAVYLCASSLGGRFPNQPQHFGDGTRLSIL.

This clone appeared a few times. The chain combines TRBV4-1 with TRBJ2-7; 10 bases line up with TRBD1. Trimming at V came to 0 bases and at J to 2 bases, leaving 13 bases not matched to a gene. The CDR3 is made up of 19 amino acids. CDR1 and CDR2 (germline): MGHRA, YSYEKL. In DNA, the CDR3 is TGCGCCAGCAGCCAAGAAGAGACAGGGGGCCTGTTGCCCCCCTACGAGCAGTACTTC. It translates to CASSQEETGGLLPPYEQYF.

The rearrangement uses TRBV20-1 and TRBJ1-5, with D possibly being TRBD1 (5 bases). Germline CDR1 DFQATT, CDR2 SNEGSKA (reference sequence). The V gene lost 3 bases and the J gene lost 4 bases, with 13 bases spanning the gap. The CDR3 has 14 residues. The CDR3 sequence: CSASRWGSNQPQHF. CDR3 DNA: TGCAGTGCTAGTAGGTGGGGCAGTAATCAGCCCCAGCATTTT.

The rearrangement links TRBV6-5 to TRBJ1-2; TRBD1 agrees at 8 bases. Per the germline V gene, CDR1 is MNHEY and CDR2 is SVGAGI. V dropped 7 bases and J dropped 5; count of bases not matched to a gene: 9. This CDR3 contains 14 residues. In DNA form, the CDR3 reads TGTGCCAGCACACAGGGCACAGGGGGATATGGCTACACCTTC. Translation gives CASTQGTGGYGYTF.

This rearrangement joins TRBV7-9 to TRBJ1-4; D is undetermined. The CDR3 runs 15 residues. The V gene lost 1 base and the J gene lost 2 bases, with 8 bases spanning the gap. CDR1 is SEHNR, CDR2 FQNEAQ, per germline (reference sequence). DNA for the CDR3: TGTGCCAGCAGCTTAGGCGGGTATACTAATGAAAAACTGTTTTTT. Encoded protein: CASSLGGYTNEKLFF.

The chain uses TRBV11-2 and TRBJ2-1; 10 bases map to TRBD2. Losses at the gene ends were 5 bases for V and 6 bases for J; bases not matched to a gene: 10. Germline V gene lookup returns CDR1 SGHAT and CDR2 FQNNGV. The CDR3 is made up of 16 amino acids. CDR3 loop: CASSTFSGGAGNEQFF. For the CDR3, the DNA is TGTGCCAGCAGCACCTTCAGCGGGGGGGCCGGCAATGAGCAGTTCTTC. Full variable domain (missing parts from reference TRBV11-2 and TRBJ2-1): EAGVAQSPRYKIIEKRQSVAFWCNPISGHATLYWYQQILGQGPKLLIQFQNNGVVDDSQLPKDRFSAERLKGVDSTLKIQPAKLEDSAVYLCASSTFSGGAGNEQFFGPGTRLTVL.

The chain joins TRBV4-1 to TRBJ2-7; 7 bases align to TRBD2. Germline CDR1 MGHRA, CDR2 YSYEKL. Trimming cost V 3 bases and J 4 bases; bases outside gene matches: 12. This CDR3 has 16 amino acids. CDR3 nucleotides: TGCGCCAGCAGCCAGGGGGTCTGGGGGGGAACTTACGAGCAGTACTTC. It yields the protein CASSQGVWGGTYEQYF.

This chain uses TRBV11-3 with TRBJ1-5; a possible D gene is TRBD1 (6 bases). This CDR3 contains 17 residues. Trimming removed 4 bases at V and 0 bases at J, with 16 bases between. Looked up from germline, CDR1 is SGHNT and CDR2 is YENEEA. CDR3 sequence: CASSSKGGSDSNQPQHF. The DNA of the CDR3 is TGTGCCAGCAGCTCGAAGGGGGGGAGCGATAGCAATCAGCCCCAGCATTTT.

The V and J genes are TRBV19 and TRBJ1-5; D may be TRBD1 (6 bases). The V end lost 5 bases, the J end lost 7 bases, and 12 bases lay between the germline ends. CDR3 length: 13 amino acids. Germline lookup yields CDR1 LNHDA and CDR2 SQIVND (reference sequence). The CDR3: CASSLHRDQPQHF. The CDR3 coding sequence is TGTGCCAGTAGTCTCCACAGGGACCAGCCCCAGCATTTT.

The chain uses TRBV5-1 and TRBJ1-2; the D gene is possibly TRBD1 (5 bases). CDR1 and CDR2 from the germline V gene are SGHRS and YFSETQ. Trimming took off 1 base at V and 3 bases at J, with 7 bases between the two ends. This CDR3 region has 13 residues. The CDR3 sequence is CASSLTGDYGYTF. CDR3 coding DNA: TGCGCCAGCAGCTTGACAGGCGACTATGGCTACACCTTC.

The J gene is TRBJ1-1, the V gene TRBV6-4, with TRBD1 identical over 8 bases. This CDR3 spans 17 amino acids. V shed 0 bases and J 4 bases; nucleotides not matched to a gene: 10. Germline lookup yields CDR1 MRHNA and CDR2 SNTAGT. The CDR3 spells CASSDSKWAGGGTEAFF. DNA for the CDR3: TGTGCCAGCAGTGACTCGAAGTGGGCAGGGGGCGGCACTGAAGCTTTCTTT.

CDR3 nucleotide sequence: TGTGCCAGTAGTACCCGACAGGGGCTGGTGGAGACCCAGTACTTC. This sequence encodes CASSTRQGLVETQYF. V gene TRBV19 combines with J gene TRBJ2-5; 8 nucleotides line up with TRBD1. Germline trimming cut 4 bases from V and 5 bases from J; bases unmatched to any gene: 9. The CDR3 extends over 15 amino acids. Germline values: CDR1 LNHDA, CDR2 SQIVND (reference sequence).

This clone was found once. The chain carries TRBV2 and TRBJ2-3; tentative D call: TRBD2 (6 bases). The CDR3 length is 15 residues. Germline CDR1 SNHLY, CDR2 FYNNEI. V was pared by 7 bases and J by 7 bases, with 21 bases between. CDR3 residues: CASNYGGGMTNTQYF. CDR3 coding DNA: TGTGCCAGCAACTACGGGGGAGGAATGACAAATACGCAGTATTTT.

The chain carries TRBV25-1 and TRBJ1-1; no clear D. Per germline, CDR1 MGHDK and CDR2 SYGVNS. Trimming removed 2 bases at V and 4 bases at J, with 5 bases between. The CDR3 consists of 12 residues. CDR3 sequence reads: CASSELGTEAFF. DNA of the CDR3: TGTGCCAGCAGTGAACTCGGCACTGAAGCTTTCTTT. Looking up the rest from reference TRBV25-1 and TRBJ1-1 gives the full variable domain: EADIYQTPRYLVIGTGKKITLECSQTMGHDKMYWYQQDPGMELHLIHYSYGVNSTEKGDLSSESTVSRIRTEHFPLTLESARPSHTSQYLCASSELGTEAFFGQGTRLTVV.

This clone was counted a single time. The chain joins TRBV9 to TRBJ2-3, with TRBD2 matching 16 bases. The CDR3 length is 19 residues. Unmatched junction bases numbered 10, after V lost 4 bases and J lost 2 bases. Looked up from germline, CDR1 is SGDLS and CDR2 is YYNGEE. The CDR3 sequence: CASSSAPGLAGGNTDTQYF. The CDR3 DNA is TGTGCCAGCAGCTCAGCCCCGGGACTAGCGGGGGGGAACACAGATACGCAGTATTTT.

The gene calls are TRBV6-5 and TRBJ2-2; a weak D match, TRBD1 (6 bases). CDR1 is MNHEY, CDR2 SVGAGI, per germline. Trimming removed 5 bases from V and 3 bases from J, with 10 bases in between. This CDR3 contains 14 residues. This CDR3 reads CASSIGQYTGELFF. The CDR3 DNA reads as TGTGCCAGCAGTATTGGACAGTACACCGGGGAGCTGTTTTTT.

This clone appeared a few times. The J gene is TRBJ2-6, the V gene TRBV10-1; no firm D call. In germline, CDR1 is WNHNN, CDR2 SYGVQD (reference sequence). V was clipped by 4 bases and J by 2 bases, with 3 bases between them. The CDR3 covers 13 residues. The CDR3 region is CASSATGANVLTF. As DNA, the CDR3 is TGCGCCAGCAGTGCTACTGGGGCCAACGTCCTGACTTTC.

The chain combines TRBV6-4 with TRBJ2-3, with D possibly TRBD2 on 7 matching bases. CDR1 is MRHNA and CDR2 is SNTAGT in the germline V gene. Trimming stripped 4 bases from V and 2 bases from J, with 16 bases between. CDR3 size: 16 residues. The CDR3 nucleotides read TGTGCCAGCAGTGCACTCGGGGGGCCCCACACAGATACGCAGTATTTT. This gives the protein CASSALGGPHTDTQYF.